The source of this T cell receptor beta chain is a study of cytomegalovirus exposure and HLA in healthy donors. The wider study: The same platform as the approximately 700 first-cohort repertoires was used for the 100 to 150 validation repertoires, a later analysis reported.

Repertoires were generated with immunoSEQ multiplex PCR, while TCRdb's copy carries only in-frame clones and drops some. Of fewer than 400,000 clones in the sample, roughly 85% were seen once. Trimming pared 2 bases from V and 1 base from J, leaving 14 bases between. In germline, CDR1 is WSHSY, CDR2 SAAADI. The CDR3 has 16 amino acids. V is TRBV10-2 and J is TRBJ2-5, with D possibly matching TRBD2 (6 bases). Specimen: PBMCs. The clonotype comes from a woman aged 18 to 35 in good health and CMV-seronegative. For the CDR3, the DNA is TGCGCCAGCAGTGAGGTGGTTAGCGGAGGCCAAGAGACCCAGTACTTC. Translated: CASSEVVSGGQETQYF.